A single sample is the source of the 27 T cell receptor beta chains below, sequenced in a study of CD8 T cells in Susac syndrome. Reverse transcription of about 0.5 to 1 ug RNA used random hexamers. TCRdb passed the immunoSEQ multiplex PCR reads through MiXCR, listing each CDR3 protein once. The sample consists of 250,000 to 300,000 distinct CDR3 sequences, around 85% of them appearing once. Material for sequencing was CD8+ T cells from PBMCs. The receptors were sampled from a human donor with multiple sclerosis.

The V and J genes are TRBV20-1 and TRBJ2-2; D not resolved. The germline V gene has CDR1 DFQATT and CDR2 SNEGSKA (reference sequence). The CDR3 is 14 residues long. V shed 3 bases and J shed 6 bases, with 14 bases lying between them. The chain's CDR3 is CSASLTVYSGELFF. The CDR3 bases are TGCAGTGCTAGTCTGACCGTTTACTCCGGGGAGCTGTTTTTT.

The rearrangement joins TRBV27 to TRBJ1-4, with D uncertain. The CDR3 loop spans 15 amino acids. Trimming cost V 8 bases and J 1 base, with 14 bases left between them. The germline CDR1 and CDR2 sequences are MNHEY and SMNVEV (reference sequence). CDR3 nucleotides: TGTGCCAGCGCCGGTACGGCGGGAACTAATGAAAAACTGTTTTTT. It is translated as CASAGTAGTNEKLFF.

The genes are TRBV27 and TRBJ1-1, with 8 positions matching TRBD1. Germline V gene sequence: CDR1 MNHEY, CDR2 SMNVEV (reference sequence). This CDR3 comprises 14 residues. V lost 2 bases, J lost 4 bases, and 3 bases stayed unmatched. The CDR3 DNA sequence: TGTGCCAGCAGTTTAGTCAGGGGGCTCACTGAAGCTTTCTTT. This codes for CASSLVRGLTEAFF.

CDR3 sequence (DNA): TGCGCCAGCAGCCAAGTCTCGGGGGTTACCCTCTCGGACTACGAGCAGTACTTC. This translates into CASSQVSGVTLSDYEQYF. V is TRBV4-1 and J is TRBJ2-7; TRBD2 might be the D (6 bases). The CDR3 is made up of 18 amino acids. Trimming cost V 1 base and J 3 bases, with 22 bases left between them. Looked up from germline, CDR1 is MGHRA and CDR2 is YSYEKL.

The rearrangement uses TRBV5-6 and TRBJ2-7, with 7 bases that match TRBD1. The V segment lost 0 bases and the J segment 12 bases; nucleotides outside the gene matches: 9. CDR1 SGHDT and CDR2 YYEEEE come from the germline V gene. The CDR3 is 13 residues long. CDR3 DNA: TGTGCCAGCAGCTTGGCCCAGGCAGGGGGTCTGTACTTC. Amino acid sequence: CASSLAQAGGLYF.

V usage is TRBV9 and J usage is TRBJ2-2; D may be TRBD2 (6 bases). The germline V and J ends were trimmed by 4 bases and 2 bases, with 18 bases remaining between them. This CDR3 region has 17 residues. Per germline, CDR1 SGDLS and CDR2 YYNGEE. The CDR3 loop is CASSPGGNQSNTGELFF. In nucleotides, the CDR3 is TGTGCCAGCAGCCCCGGAGGGAACCAGTCAAACACCGGGGAGCTGTTTTTT. The variable domain in full, completed from reference TRBV9 and TRBJ2-2, reads DSGVTQTPKHLITATGQRVTLRCSPRSGDLSVYWYQQSLDQGLQFLIQYYNGEERAKGNILERFSAQQFPDLHSELNLSSLELGDSALYFCASSPGGNQSNTGELFFGEGSRLTVL.

The chain has TRBV6-2 or TRBV6-3 and TRBJ2-7; TRBD2 aligns across 11 bases. V shed 8 bases and J 3 bases; nucleotides not matched to a gene: 12. In germline, CDR1 is MNHEY, CDR2 SVGEGT. The CDR3 contains 16 residues. The CDR3 coding sequence is TGTGCCAGCGGCCTAACTAGCGGGAGTAATGACTACGAGCAGTACTTC. This codes for CASGLTSGSNDYEQYF.

The chain has TRBV6-5 and TRBJ1-5; D not resolved. Trimming took off 4 bases at V and 4 bases at J, with 11 bases between the two ends. This CDR3 comprises 14 residues. Germline values: CDR1 MNHEY, CDR2 SVGAGI. CDR3 DNA: TGTGCCAGCAGTTCCGTGGCAGAGAATCAGCCCCAGCATTTT. This gives the protein CASSSVAENQPQHF.

The chain uses TRBV4-3 and TRBJ2-2; D perhaps matches TRBD2 (6 bases). V lost 2 bases, J lost 0 bases, and 19 bases lay in between. Germline CDR1 reads LGHNA; CDR2 reads YSLEER. The CDR3 totals 19 residues. Here the CDR3 DNA reads TGCGCCAGCAGCCAACTTACTACGGGGGAACTGGCGAACACCGGGGAGCTGTTTTTT. Amino acid sequence: CASSQLTTGELANTGELFF.

The chain joins TRBV5-4 to TRBJ1-2; a weak D match, TRBD1 (5 bases). Trimming stripped 3 bases from V and 6 bases from J, with 12 bases between. CDR1 is SGHNT, CDR2 YYREEE, per germline (reference sequence). This CDR3 spans 13 amino acids. The CDR3: CASSSGTANGYTF. CDR3 DNA sequence: TGTGCCAGCAGCTCCGGGACGGCTAATGGCTACACCTTC. The full variable domain, with the rest looked up from reference TRBV5-4 and TRBJ1-2, is ETGVTQSPTHLIKTRGQQVTLRCSSQSGHNTVSWYQQALGQGPQFIFQYYREEENGRGNFPPRFSGLQFPNYSSELNVNALELDDSALYLCASSSGTANGYTFGSGTRLTVV.

The chain recombines TRBV15 with TRBJ2-7; 11 bases agree with TRBD2. In germline, CDR1 is LNHNV, CDR2 YYDKDF (reference sequence). V shed 8 bases, J shed 0 bases, and the junction held 3 bases outside the gene matches. CDR3 length: 14 residues. The CDR3 loop is CATGTSGSSYEQYF. CDR3 nucleotides: TGTGCCACCGGGACTAGCGGCAGCTCCTACGAGCAGTACTTC.

About this clonotype: This could be a read error, since a much larger clone is one nucleotide away. The V call is TRBV4-3, the J call TRBJ1-5, with 9 nucleotides matching TRBD1. Per the germline V gene, CDR1 is LGHNA and CDR2 is YSLEER. The CDR3 spans 15 residues. This chain's CDR3 is CASNQGTGPDQPQHF. CDR3 nucleotide sequence: TGCGCCAGCAACCAAGGGACAGGGCCGGATCAGCCCCAGCATTTT.

V usage is TRBV6-2 or TRBV6-3 and J usage is TRBJ2-1; D is undetermined. V was shortened by 6 bases and J by 3 bases, with 18 bases between the two germline ends. This CDR3 comprises 16 residues. Germline-derived CDR1 and CDR2 are MNHEY and SVGEGT. CDR3 in amino acids: CASSPNPPGSYNEQFF. The CDR3 DNA is TGTGCCAGCAGCCCAAACCCGCCAGGTAGCTACAATGAGCAGTTCTTC.

V is TRBV3-1 and J is TRBJ2-7, with 10 nucleotides matching TRBD2. Germline trimming cut 5 bases from V and 2 bases from J; bases unmatched to any gene: 6. CDR1 LGHDT and CDR2 YNNKEL come from the germline V gene (reference sequence). The CDR3 length is 15 residues. Here the CDR3 reads CASSNILAGAYEQYF. CDR3 sequence (DNA): TGTGCCAGCAGCAACATCCTAGCGGGAGCCTACGAGCAGTACTTC.

The gene calls are TRBV20-1 and TRBJ2-1, with 10 bases that match TRBD2. The CDR3 runs to 14 residues. The V segment lost 6 bases and the J segment 4 bases; nucleotides outside the gene matches: 6. Germline CDR1 reads DFQATT; CDR2 reads SNEGSKA (reference sequence). The CDR3 sequence is CSATKREGYNEQFF. CDR3 DNA sequence: TGCAGTGCGACTAAGCGGGAGGGGTACAATGAGCAGTTCTTC.

The J gene is TRBJ2-5, the V gene TRBV28; no reliable D call. V was pared by 1 base and J by 4 bases, with 7 bases between. Per the germline V gene, CDR1 is MDHEN and CDR2 is SYDVKM. The CDR3 contains 13 residues. The CDR3 region is CASSLSGVETQYF. The CDR3, as DNA: TGTGCCAGCAGTTTATCCGGAGTAGAGACCCAGTACTTC.

J is TRBJ1-5 and V is TRBV19, with a tentative D call TRBD1 (6 bases). The germline CDR1 and CDR2 sequences are LNHDA and SQIVND (reference sequence). The CDR3 runs to 13 residues. The germline V and J ends were trimmed by 6 bases and 3 bases, with 9 bases remaining between them. CDR3 DNA: TGTGCCAGTAGACAGGGTTACAATCAGCCCCAGCATTTT. Translation: CASRQGYNQPQHF.

This chain joins TRBV20-1 and TRBJ2-1, with D uncertain. The germline gives CDR1 DFQATT, CDR2 SNEGSKA (reference sequence). This CDR3 has 14 amino acids. V was clipped by 2 bases and J by 0 bases, with 8 bases between them. CDR3 region: CSARTADSYNEQFF. The CDR3 coding sequence is TGCAGTGCTAGAACGGCCGACTCCTACAATGAGCAGTTCTTC.

The chain recombines TRBV12-5 with TRBJ1-1; D is uncertain. Germline assignment: CDR1 LGHNT and CDR2 FRNRAP. V gave up 3 bases and J gave up 1 base, with 6 bases separating them. This CDR3 has 13 residues. CDR3 sequence (DNA): TGTGCTAGTGGTTTATCGGAGAACACTGAAGCTTTCTTT. This codes for CASGLSENTEAFF.

CDR3 bases: TGTGCCACACGACAGGGGGGTTCGAATGAGCAGTTCTTC. Residues: CATRQGGSNEQFF. This sequence joins TRBV27 and TRBJ2-1, with TRBD1 identical over 9 bases. Trimming removed 10 bases from V and 7 bases from J; junction bases left unmatched: 8. The V gene's germline CDR1 is MNHEY and CDR2 SMNVEV (reference sequence). There are 13 residues in the CDR3.

The CDR3 nucleotides read TGTGCCAGCAGCTTAGATAGATCGGCGGCCCCCTACAATGAGCAGTTCTTC. The encoded protein is CASSLDRSAAPYNEQFF. The rearrangement joins TRBV11-2 to TRBJ2-1; D not certain. With 0 bases removed from V and 2 bases from J, the gap between germline ends came to 14 bases. CDR1 is SGHAT and CDR2 is FQNNGV in the germline V gene. The CDR3 sequence is 17 residues long.

This clonotype has only a few counts. The chain joins TRBV6-1 to TRBJ2-7, with D perhaps matching TRBD2 (6 bases). Germline loops: CDR1 MNHNS, CDR2 SASEGT. This CDR3 spans 14 amino acids. Trimming pared 3 bases from V and 4 bases from J, leaving 13 bases between. Here the CDR3 DNA reads TGTGCCAGCAGTGATGTGCTAGCGCCGTACGAGCAGTACTTC. Translating it yields CASSDVLAPYEQYF.

This chain joins TRBV19 and TRBJ2-7, with a tentative D call TRBD2 (6 bases). This CDR3 has 13 amino acids. Germline V gene sequence: CDR1 LNHDA, CDR2 SQIVND (reference sequence). Trimming took off 2 bases at V and 4 bases at J, with 9 bases between the two ends. The CDR3 reads CASSIRDLYEQYF. In nucleotides, the CDR3 is TGTGCCAGTAGTATAAGGGACTTGTACGAGCAGTACTTC.

This clonotype occurred a few times. The V call is TRBV4-3, the J call TRBJ2-7, with a tentative D call TRBD2 (6 bases). Germline V lookup: CDR1 LGHNA, CDR2 YSLEER. V was shortened by 5 bases and J by 4 bases, with 12 bases between the two germline ends. This CDR3 contains 13 residues. The CDR3 bases are TGCGCCAGCAGCTTCCACCGGGAGTACGAGCAGTACTTC. It translates to CASSFHREYEQYF.

Only one count was recorded for this clonotype. This chain uses TRBV14 with TRBJ2-3; 9 bases line up with TRBD2. The CDR3 is 17 residues long. V shed 0 bases, J shed 2 bases, and the junction held 6 bases outside the gene matches. CDR1 is SGHDN, CDR2 FVKESK, per germline. In DNA, the CDR3 is TGTGCCAGCAGCCAAGAATTATTAGCGGGGGTCACAGATACGCAGTATTTT. Protein sequence: CASSQELLAGVTDTQYF.

This chain connects TRBV13 to TRBJ2-1; 9 nucleotides match TRBD2. V shed 5 bases, J shed 8 bases, and the junction held 13 bases outside the gene matches. The CDR3 spans 16 residues. CDR1 PRHDT and CDR2 FYEKMQ come from the germline V gene (reference sequence). The CDR3 reads CASSPPRPREGDEQFF. CDR3 in DNA: TGTGCCAGCAGCCCCCCCCGACCGCGGGAGGGTGATGAGCAGTTCTTC.

The rearrangement uses TRBV7-9 and TRBJ1-1, with a weak D call TRBD1 (6 bases). V lost 1 base and J lost 1, with 13 bases in between. This CDR3 has 16 amino acids. In germline, CDR1 is SEHNR, CDR2 FQNEAQ (reference sequence). The CDR3 DNA reads TGTGCCAGCAGCTTAGTGATTGTCAGGGGGAACACTGAAGCTTTCTTT. It specifies CASSLVIVRGNTEAFF. The full variable domain, in which reference TRBV7-9 and TRBJ1-1 provide the parts outside the CDR3, is DTGVSQNPRHKITKRGQNVTFRCDPISEHNRLYWYRQTLGQGPEFLTYFQNEAQLEKSRLLSDRFSAERPKGSFSTLEIQRTEQGDSAMYLCASSLVIVRGNTEAFFGQGTRLTVV.